These 5 T cell receptor beta chains were sequenced from one sample in a study of T cells in Graves' hyperthyroidism and ophthalmopathy. Amplification yielded TCR beta CDR3 regions, with RNA transcripts as the source. An initial round of RT-PCR targeting the TCR CDR3 relied on the HTBI primer set. MiXCR, run by TCRdb on the multiplex PCR reads, gives a single entry per CDR3 protein. The sample has about 260,000 distinct CDR3 sequences; 20% to 25% are singletons. The sample consisted of blood. The receptor source for this set is a man between 35 and 55 years old with Graves' hyperthyroidism that later progressed to Graves' ophthalmopathy.

J is TRBJ1-6 and V is TRBV5-1; 8 bases agree with TRBD1. The ends lost 8 bases at V and 5 bases at J; junction bases unmatched: 3. The CDR3 extends over 13 amino acids. CDR1 and CDR2 (germline): SGHRS, YFSETQ. The CDR3 reads CASRTGNNSPLHF. The CDR3, as DNA: TGCGCCAGTAGGACAGGGAATAATTCACCCCTCCACTTT.

This clonotype was counted ten times or more. This chain links TRBV30 with TRBJ1-2, with D uncertain. Germline loops: CDR1 GTSNPN, CDR2 SVGIG (reference sequence). Trimming pared 3 bases from V and 6 bases from J, leaving 8 bases between. This CDR3 comprises 11 residues. The CDR3: CAWSRGDGYTF. The CDR3 coding sequence is TGTGCCTGGAGCCGAGGAGATGGCTACACCTTC.

This clonotype appeared many times. V and J are TRBV3-1 and TRBJ1-3, with TRBD1 as a possible D gene (6 bases). The V and J ends lost 0 bases and 0 bases respectively, with 12 bases between them. The length of the CDR3 is 17 residues. The germline V gene has CDR1 LGHDT and CDR2 YNNKEL (reference sequence). CDR3 nucleotide sequence: TGTGCCAGCAGCCAAGAGGACAGATTCTTCTCTGGAAACACCATATATTTT. It codes for CASSQEDRFFSGNTIYF. Full variable domain (missing parts from reference TRBV3-1 and TRBJ1-3): DTAVSQTPKYLVTQMGNDKSIKCEQNLGHDTMYWYKQDSKKFLKIMFSYNNKELIINETVPNRFSPKSPDKAHLNLHINSLELGDSAVYFCASSQEDRFFSGNTIYFGEGSWLTVV.

The chain couples TRBV12-3 or TRBV12-4 to TRBJ2-6, with D possibly being TRBD1 (5 bases). CDR3 length equals 15 residues. V lost 6 bases and J 2 bases, leaving 11 bases between the germline ends. The CDR3 loop is CASSPSGPGANVLTF. Written as DNA, the CDR3 is TGTGCCAGCAGCCCATCAGGGCCTGGGGCCAACGTCCTGACTTTC.

This clonotype was found many times. The J gene is TRBJ1-5, the V gene TRBV2; 7 positions agree with TRBD1. CDR1 SNHLY and CDR2 FYNNEI come from the germline V gene. The CDR3 runs 14 residues. The V and J ends lost 5 bases and 7 bases, in that order; junction bases with no gene match: 8. CDR3 sequence reads: CASSLQGLGQPQHF. For the CDR3, the DNA is TGTGCCAGCAGTCTACAGGGGTTGGGACAGCCCCAGCATTTT.